One T cell receptor (beta chain) is described in this entry. There is no known antigen for this receptor. Per-nucleotide qualities are absent, and no much larger clonotype sits a single base away. The method was 5' RACE. TCRdb records Illumina HiSeq 2000 as the sequencer. Template switching added a universal primer binding site, and the final cDNA carried a unique molecular identifier that allowed TCR cDNA molecules to be counted accurately. Specific primers in the conserved constant-segment region were used to synthesize first-strand cDNA for the TCR alpha and beta chains. To control for contamination, every cDNA library carried two barcodes: a SMART-Mk sample barcode plus Illumina barcodes. Two successive PCR steps introduced TruSeq adapter sequences along with Illumina sample barcodes. The TCR alpha and beta cDNA libraries were sequenced on the Illumina HiSeq platform using custom primers. In the paper's pipeline: MiGEC was used to process raw reads and extract unique molecular identifiers, and MiXCR was used to find CDR3 positions. For each individual, recombination models were inferred using an EM algorithm with the repgenHMM and IGoR tools. The tcR package in R was used for shared clonotype analysis, with sharing normalized by the product of cloneset sizes. To study raw recombination without the effects of thymic and clonal selection, out-of-frame nonproductive sequences were analyzed. In-frame beta chains were kept once TCRdb had trimmed the public reads at Q25 with fastp and called clones with MiXCR. Merged by CDR3 protein, the rows form single entries marked with the most common genes and DNA. Clone size and V and J calls follow TCRdb, not the original study. Recorded for this sample are about 200,000 distinct CDR3 sequences; under 8.5% of them occurred a single time. 13% to 15% of the sample goes to the ten largest clones.

Every donor was a healthy Caucasian. The twin cohort comprised three pairs of female monozygotic twins, all aged roughly 18 to 30 years. CD4+ and CD8+ T cell populations were isolated with positive isolation kits from Invitrogen. This entry comes from a study of identical twins (TCRdb year 2016). Turning to the overall study: TCR alpha and beta repertoires from monozygotic twins, unrelated adults of various ages and cord blood were deep-sequenced to test whether fetal clonotypes persist. To rule out contamination, replicate twin experiments were performed at different times with different library preparation protocols. The study at large found these results: Conclusions relied on cross-sectional statistical analysis, since the same donors could not be followed over many years. Compared with coincidental sharing between unrelated individuals, out-of-frame TCR alpha sequences shared between twins had an excess of sequences with low generation probability. Fewer insertions were carried by abundant cord blood beta clonotypes, a similar but weaker trend appeared in young adult naive repertoires, and no such trend appeared in memory repertoires. Zero-insertion analyses could be partly confounded by invariant T cells such as MAIT and iNKT, although diverse VJ usage argued against such confounding for most clonotypes. Recombination models systematically underestimated out-of-frame TCR alpha sharing in monozygotic twins but agreed with sharing between unrelated individuals. Excess twin sharing in beta out-of-frame sequences was weaker because fewer shared sequences lowered the signal-to-noise ratio.

The CDR3 sequence holds 16 residues, the cysteine and phenylalanine included. Only the CDR3 DNA is retained, 48 bases long and in frame from the first base. V is shortened by 3 bases, J by 2 bases, and the region joining them spans 15 bases. CDR1 and CDR2 are drawn from the germline V gene: MNHNS, SASEGT. The data also belong to a second study, concerning T cells expressing NK-cell markers. Looking at the second paper: Three sorted T-cell subsets (CD3+CD56+NKG2C+, CD3+CD56+NKG2C- and CD3+CD56-NKG2C+) from 8 or 9 donors had their TCR beta-chain repertoires profiled. Seven of the eight sequenced donors were HCMV-seropositive and one was HCMV-seronegative. In several experiments an anti-gammadeltaTCR antibody was added to restrict sorting to alphabetaTCR-expressing T cells. In six or seven donors, the dominant CD3+CD56+NKG2C+ clonotypes ranked among the top 10 CD8+ clonotypes, making up roughly 1.0-7.0% of CD8+ T cells. Those dominant clonotypes were again the most abundant among CD3+CD56-NKG2C+ cells in several donors, at about 25-60.1%. Whether the expanded NKG2C-expressing T cell clones were specific for HCMV antigens was left unclear. The eight sequenced donors were randomly selected healthy volunteers, three men and five women. A commercial ELISA kit detecting HCMV-specific IgG in serum was used to determine HCMV serostatus. MIGEC was used to demultiplex reads and group the reads by UMI, and MiTCR was used to assemble and quantify clonotypes. Only TCR cDNA sequences supported by at least two reads were kept to exclude erroneous sequences. Downstream repertoire analysis used the tcR package, and clonotypes were matched across fractions by CDR3 nucleotide sequence plus V segment. VDJmatch was used to annotate antigen specificity against VDJdb, with one amino acid substitution in CDR3 permitted.

What was sequenced was CD8+ T cells sorted from blood. The rearrangement joined TRBV6-1 to TRBJ2-3; a tentative D match to TRBD2 spans 5 bases. The TCR was taken from a woman in her late teens or twenties in good health. The CDR3 region has the sequence CASSEGEGVYTDTQYF. In nucleotide form, the sequence is TGTGCCAGCAGTGAGGGAGAGGGTGTTTACACAGATACGCAGTATTTT.